These 23 T cell receptor beta chains were sequenced from one sample in a study of cytomegalovirus exposure and HLA in healthy donors. PCR amplification relied on 60 Vbeta primers (plus 13 Jbeta primers). Using immunoSEQ multiplex PCR, the repertoire was profiled, and TCRdb retains in-frame clones only, with some absent. Among about 160,000 clones listed, roughly 74% were seen once. The sample taken for sequencing was PBMCs. These receptors were taken from a male donor in good health and CMV-seronegative.

About this clone itself: The germline gene is not matched at one end of the junction; a read error may be the cause. The chain has TRBV7-9 and TRBJ1-4; TRBD1 matches at 8 bases. This CDR3 spans 18 amino acids. Per the germline V gene, CDR1 is SEHNR and CDR2 is FQNEAQ (reference sequence). The CDR3 region is CSSSFPQGASLTNEKLFF. CDR3 in DNA: TGTTCCAGCAGCTTCCCCCAGGGGGCCTCCCTTACTAATGAAAAACTGTTTTTT.

In this sample, this clone turned up a few times. V gene TRBV18 combines with J gene TRBJ1-4; the D is unclear. Between the trimmed V and J ends, which lost 3 bases and 8 bases, there was a span of 16 bases. The CDR3 covers 15 residues. Germline V gene sequence: CDR1 KGHSH, CDR2 LQKENI. CDR3: CASSPAMQSWEKLFF. CDR3 sequence (DNA): TGTGCCAGCTCACCCGCGATGCAAAGTTGGGAAAAACTGTTTTTT.

This chain uses TRBV15 with TRBJ2-7; TRBD1 is a possible D gene (6 bases). Germline V gene sequence: CDR1 LNHNV, CDR2 YYDKDF (reference sequence). The CDR3 is 15 amino acids. The V end lost 0 bases, the J end lost 5 bases, and 14 bases lay between the germline ends. CDR3 residues: CATSRDNAEGDEQYF. The CDR3 DNA reads TGTGCCACCAGCAGAGATAACGCTGAGGGGGACGAGCAGTACTTC.

The chain combines TRBV12-5 with TRBJ2-5, with D unclear. V lost 7 bases to trimming and J lost 2 bases, with 17 bases between them. The CDR3 extends over 15 amino acids. CDR1 and CDR2 (germline): LGHNT, FRNRAP. For the CDR3, the DNA is TGTGCTAGTGCCAACACAGCCGCCCCTCAAGAGACCCAGTACTTC. Translating gives CASANTAAPQETQYF. Full variable domain (remainder filled in from reference TRBV12-5 and TRBJ2-5): DARVTQTPRHKVTEMGQEVTMRCQPILGHNTVFWYRQTMMQGLELLAYFRNRAPLDDSGMPKDRFSAEMPDATLATLKIQPSEPRDSAVYFCASANTAAPQETQYFGPGTRLLVL.

V and J are TRBV28 and TRBJ1-1; weak D call: TRBD1 (5 bases). CDR1 is MDHEN, CDR2 SYDVKM, per germline. The V and J ends lost 3 bases and 5 bases respectively, with 16 bases between them. This CDR3 contains 15 residues. CDR3 sequence: CASSLGGRRGTEAFF. In nucleotides, the CDR3 is TGTGCCAGCAGTTTGGGGGGACGGCGCGGGACTGAAGCTTTCTTT.

This chain joins TRBV4-2 and TRBJ2-2; TRBD2 agrees at 7 bases. CDR1 and CDR2 (germline): LGHNA, YNFKEQ. The CDR3 sequence is 17 residues long. The V and J ends lost 4 bases and 5 bases, in that order; junction bases with no gene match: 13. The CDR3: CASSRTTGGQGTGELFF. CDR3 in DNA: TGTGCCAGCAGCCGCACCACGGGAGGCCAGGGAACCGGGGAGCTGTTTTTT.

The gene calls are TRBV18 and TRBJ1-5; D may be TRBD1 (5 bases). This CDR3 has 13 residues. V was clipped by 5 bases and J by 9 bases, with 14 bases between them. Germline CDR1 KGHSH, CDR2 LQKENI. CDR3 protein: CASSTGDVGPQHF. In DNA, the CDR3 is TGTGCCAGCTCAACGGGGGATGTCGGGCCCCAGCATTTT.

The rearrangement uses TRBV7-9 and TRBJ2-1, with 9 bases that match TRBD2. Germline V gene sequence: CDR1 SEHNR, CDR2 FQNEAQ (reference sequence). The CDR3 is 16 residues long. With 0 bases clipped from V and 2 bases from J, the junction kept 2 bases outside the gene matches. The CDR3 sequence is CASSLAGGGAYNEQFF. The CDR3 DNA reads as TGTGCCAGCAGCTTAGCTGGCGGGGGGGCCTACAATGAGCAGTTCTTC.

This sequence joins TRBV5-8 and TRBJ2-7; TRBD2 matches at 8 bases. The CDR3 covers 17 residues. CDR1 is SGHTS and CDR2 is YDEGEE in the germline V gene. V shed 3 bases and J 1 base; nucleotides not matched to a gene: 12. CDR3 DNA: TGTGCCAGCAGCTATAGTAGCGGGGCCCGTTTTTCCTACGAGCAGTACTTC. It specifies CASSYSSGARFSYEQYF.

Regarding this clone: The same CDR3 can be traced to other DNA sequences in this sample. The chain couples TRBV5-1 to TRBJ1-2; 9 bases are shared with TRBD1. After removal of 0 bases from V and 6 bases from J, the junction contained 6 bases not matched to a gene. Germline CDR1 SGHRS, CDR2 YFSETQ. The CDR3 runs to 15 residues. DNA for the CDR3: TGCGCCAGCAGCTTGGCAACAGGGGGCGGGGATGGCTACACCTTC. It codes for CASSLATGGGDGYTF.

The V and J genes are TRBV7-9 and TRBJ2-3, with 7 positions matching TRBD2. Germline CDR1 SEHNR, CDR2 FQNEAQ (reference sequence). CDR3 length equals 13 residues. V lost 5 bases to trimming and J lost 4 bases; unmatched junction nucleotides: 3. The CDR3 bases are TGTGCCAGCAGCCAGGGAGGGCCAGATACGCAGTATTTT. It is translated as CASSQGGPDTQYF.

There are a few counts of this clone. This chain links TRBV18 with TRBJ2-1, with 10 bases lining up with TRBD1. Per the germline V gene, CDR1 is KGHSH and CDR2 is LQKENI. J lost 6 bases, V lost 3 bases, and 5 bases had no gene match. The CDR3 length is 15 residues. The CDR3 bases are TGTGCCAGCTCACCCTCCGGGACAGGGGCCAATGAGCAGTTCTTC. It codes for CASSPSGTGANEQFF.

The chain is built from TRBV6-6 and TRBJ2-2, with TRBD1 as a possible D gene (5 bases). The germline CDR1 and CDR2 sequences are MNHNY and SVGAGI (reference sequence). The ends were cut back, 1 base at V and 5 bases at J, with 14 bases in the middle. The CDR3 has 16 residues. The CDR3 DNA sequence: TGTGCCAGCAGTTACTGGCTAGGGGCAGGAACCGGGGAGCTGTTTTTT. Residues: CASSYWLGAGTGELFF.

This clone was recorded a few times. The chain joins TRBV21-1 to TRBJ1-4; the table names TRBD1, a call not compared with the DNA. TRBV21-1 is shown as a pseudogene. The CDR3 runs to 16 residues. CDR3 region: CASSKSSGQGREKLFF. The CDR3 DNA is TGTGCCAGCAGCAAATCTTCCGGACAGGGCAGAGAAAAACTGTTTTTT.

The gene calls are TRBV5-1 and TRBJ2-7; tentatively, D is TRBD1 (5 bases). This CDR3 region has 14 residues. V lost 0 bases to trimming and J lost 4 bases, with 11 bases between them. The germline CDR1 and CDR2 sequences are SGHRS and YFSETQ. The CDR3 nucleotides read TGCGCCAGCAGCTTGGACGGACAACCATACGAGCAGTACTTC. Translated: CASSLDGQPYEQYF.

The chain joins TRBV7-7 to TRBJ2-2; D possibly corresponds to TRBD2 (6 bases). The V and J ends lost 0 bases and 6 bases respectively, with 11 bases between them. Germline-derived CDR1 and CDR2 are SSHAT and FNYEAQ (reference sequence). The CDR3 runs to 15 residues. CDR3 bases: TGTGCCAGCAGCTTAGCGGGAGCGGGCTCCGGGGAGCTGTTTTTT. Translation gives CASSLAGAGSGELFF.

Worth noting for this clone: The junction differs from germline at one of its ends, possibly a read error. The V call is TRBV7-9, the J call TRBJ2-7, with a tentative D call TRBD2 (5 bases). Germline CDR1 reads SEHNR; CDR2 reads FQNEAQ (reference sequence). CDR3 length: 12 residues. As DNA, the CDR3 is TGTTCCAGCAGCTTTCTAGCTAACGAGCAGTACTTC. Translated, it gives CSSSFLANEQYF.

The chain combines TRBV27 with TRBJ2-5, with 10 bases lining up with TRBD1. J was trimmed by 4 bases and V by 5 bases; bases with no gene match: 10. The germline gives CDR1 MNHEY, CDR2 SMNVEV (reference sequence). CDR3 length: 16 residues. The DNA for the CDR3 is TGTGCCAGCAGTCCGTGGGGACAGGGGAGGCGAGAGACCCAGTACTTC. Protein: CASSPWGQGRRETQYF.

The chain employs TRBV4-3 and TRBJ2-7, with a weak D call TRBD1 (7 bases). The CDR3 is 18 residues long. The germline CDR1 and CDR2 sequences are LGHNA and YSLEER. Trimming took 0 bases from V and 2 from J, leaving 20 bases between them. The CDR3 coding sequence is TGCGCCAGCAGCCAAGAAACGGGGGACGGGACAGTAACCTACGAGCAGTACTTC. Its translation: CASSQETGDGTVTYEQYF.

V and J are TRBV27 and TRBJ2-7; 9 positions match TRBD1. Germline lookup yields CDR1 MNHEY and CDR2 SMNVEV (reference sequence). Germline trimming cut 5 bases from V and 5 bases from J; bases unmatched to any gene: 7. The CDR3 length is 14 residues. CDR3 DNA sequence: TGTGCCAGCAGTCTGGGGACAGGGTGGAACGAGCAGTACTTC. Translation: CASSLGTGWNEQYF.

The chain links TRBV6-5 to TRBJ1-3, with D possibly TRBD1 on 6 matching bases. Trimming left V 6 bases short and J 4 bases short, with 16 bases between. This CDR3 has 15 residues. CDR1 is MNHEY, CDR2 SVGAGI, per germline. CDR3 in amino acids: CASRSLGGPGNTIYF. CDR3 DNA sequence: TGTGCCAGCAGGTCGCTAGGGGGACCCGGAAACACCATATATTTT.

The rearrangement links TRBV11-2 to TRBJ2-7; D possibly corresponds to TRBD2 (5 bases). Trimming pared 5 bases from V and 7 bases from J, leaving 12 bases between. Per the germline V gene, CDR1 is SGHAT and CDR2 is FQNNGV. The CDR3 is made up of 12 amino acids. The CDR3 coding sequence is TGTGCCAGCAGCCCCGACACGGGGGAGCAGTACTTC. The encoded protein is CASSPDTGEQYF.

This sequence joins TRBV5-6 and TRBJ2-5; no definite D call. Germline CDR1 SGHDT, CDR2 YYEEEE. Deletions cut 1 base from V and 5 bases from J, with 12 bases between. The CDR3 is made up of 14 amino acids. CDR3 in amino acids: CASSLTAELETQYF. CDR3 in DNA: TGTGCCAGCAGCTTGACGGCGGAGCTGGAGACCCAGTACTTC.